The 9 T cell receptor beta chains below were found in one sample sequenced in a study of CD8+CD57+ T cells in acquired aplastic anemia. Researchers used genomic DNA as the template to profile TCR beta VDJ and CDR3. TCRdb fed the reads into MiXCR, producing one record per CDR3 protein. This sample carries some 42,000 distinct CDR3 sequences, around 63% of them seen once, and the ten largest clones take 23%. Sequenced material: sorted CD4+, CD8+, or CD8+CD57+ T cells (not recorded which) from PBMCs. These receptors were taken from a human donor in good health, serving as a control.

This chain joins TRBV25-1 and TRBJ1-6; TRBD1 aligns across 7 bases. Germline CDR1 MGHDK, CDR2 SYGVNS. V dropped 1 base and J dropped 5; count of bases not matched to a gene: 2. This CDR3 contains 15 residues. The CDR3 sequence is CASSELQGDNSPLHF. CDR3 nucleotide sequence: TGTGCCAGCAGTGAATTGCAGGGGGATAATTCACCCCTCCACTTT.

The chain uses TRBV7-9 and TRBJ2-5; D gene uncertain. CDR3 length equals 13 residues. Trimming left V 0 bases short and J 1 base short, with 3 bases between. Looked up from germline, CDR1 is SEHNR and CDR2 is FQNEAQ (reference sequence). In nucleotides, the CDR3 is TGTGCCAGCAGCTTAGCGACCCAAGAGACCCAGTACTTC. Protein sequence: CASSLATQETQYF.

V and J are TRBV7-9 and TRBJ2-7; D is uncertain. The CDR3 contains 13 residues. Trimming left V 8 bases short and J 5 bases short, with 16 bases between. In germline, CDR1 is SEHNR, CDR2 FQNEAQ (reference sequence). In DNA, the CDR3 is TGTGCCAGCTCCCCACAAGCTAGGAACGAGCAGTACTTC. This codes for CASSPQARNEQYF.

The chain employs TRBV19 and TRBJ2-7, with D possibly matching TRBD1 (6 bases). Deletions cut 3 bases from V and 3 bases from J, with 12 bases between. Germline CDR1 and CDR2: LNHDA and SQIVND (reference sequence). There are 14 residues in the CDR3. The DNA of the CDR3 is TGTGCCAGTAGTATGGACAGAGAGAGCTACGAGCAGTACTTC. Translating gives CASSMDRESYEQYF.

The chain uses TRBV15 and TRBJ1-3; D remains unclear. The germline V gene encodes CDR1 LNHNV and CDR2 YYDKDF (reference sequence). This CDR3 region has 14 residues. The V gene lost 0 bases and the J gene lost 3 bases, with 6 bases spanning the gap. CDR3 loop: CATSRDRLGNTIYF. In DNA, the CDR3 is TGTGCCACCAGCAGAGATCGTCTTGGAAACACCATATATTTT.

This clonotype was counted between two and nine times. The chain is built from TRBV5-5 and TRBJ2-5; D not resolved. V lost 4 bases to trimming and J lost 5 bases, with 9 bases between them. The CDR3 runs 12 residues. Germline V gives CDR1 SGHKS, CDR2 YYEKEE (reference sequence). The CDR3 reads CASSLPLETQYF. The CDR3 DNA reads as TGTGCCAGCAGCCTCCCTCTGGAGACCCAGTACTTC.

The V gene is TRBV5-8, the J gene TRBJ1-6; D unresolved. V dropped 3 bases and J dropped 14 bases, with 3 bases sitting between them. Germline V gene data show CDR1 as SGHTS and CDR2 as YDEGEE. The CDR3 spans 9 residues. DNA of the CDR3: TGTGCCAGCAGCTCCGCCCTCCACTTT. Translation: CASSSALHF.

The rearrangement links TRBV7-2 to TRBJ2-7; 9 nucleotides agree with TRBD2. V was pared by 5 bases and J by 2 bases, with 7 bases of the junction left unmatched. Germline V gene lookup returns CDR1 SGHTA and CDR2 FQGNSA. The CDR3 length is 15 residues. The CDR3 protein is CASSDTLAGTYEQYF. The CDR3 bases are TGTGCCAGCAGCGATACTCTAGCGGGGACCTACGAGCAGTACTTC.

This clonotype was detected many times. The J gene is TRBJ1-1, the V gene TRBV12-3 or TRBV12-4; no reliable D call. V was clipped by 3 bases and J by 3 bases, with 2 bases between them. CDR3 length: 11 residues. The CDR3 sequence: CASSFDTEAFF. The CDR3 DNA is TGTGCCAGCAGTTTCGACACTGAAGCTTTCTTT.